The source of this T cell receptor (beta chain) is a study of cytomegalovirus exposure and HLA in healthy donors. Study-wide points: Cytomegalovirus-associated status was assigned to roughly 160 TCR beta chains. There were reportedly fewer N-insertions in an Asian-associated ancestry cluster than the roughly 670-donor mean, in a later analysis.

This clone was seen just once. Its cognate antigen is unknown. PCR employed 60 Vbeta and 13 Jbeta primers. Here immunoSEQ multiplex PCR was the method, and the copy in TCRdb shows in-frame clones only, minus some. Among 100,000 to 120,000 clones listed, around 80% were seen once. This CDR3 spans 17 amino acids. CDR1 WNHNN and CDR2 SYGVQD come from the germline V gene (reference sequence). V lost 3 bases, J lost 2 bases, and 10 bases stayed unmatched. The chain employs TRBV10-1 and TRBJ2-3; 8 positions match TRBD2. The origin of this receptor is a woman aged 60-75 years in good health and CMV-seropositive. The sequenced sample consisted of PBMCs. The CDR3 coding sequence is TGCGCCAGCAGTGAACCCCACCGGGAGGGCATCACAGATACGCAGTATTTT. The encoded protein is CASSEPHREGITDTQYF.